These T cell receptor beta chains were read from a single sample in a study of blood T cells in healthy people across ages. Via MiXCR, TCRdb re-called the 5' RACE reads, giving one row per CDR3 protein. The data show over 1.5 million distinct CDR3 sequences, around half seen once. Sequencing input: blood. The receptors come from a woman aged 40 to 49 in good health. The CDR3 runs from the conserved cysteine through the conserved F or W. D genes are given only for firm matches. Only part of the rows carry a size: once, few, many, or a class if the clone is expanded.

clone size	V gene	J gene	D gene	CDR3 protein	CDR3 DNA
NA	TRBV12-3/TRBV12-4	TRBJ2-1	TRBD2	CASSFPAGGKNEQFF	TGTGCCAGCAGTTTCCCAGCGGGGGGTAAGAATGAGCAGTTCTTC
NA	TRBV5-1	TRBJ2-6	NA	CASKPQNGANVLTF	TGCGCCAGCAAACCCCAGAATGGGGCCAACGTCCTGACTTTC
NA	TRBV6-5	TRBJ1-2	NA	CASSYSLRGAYGYTF	TGTGCCAGCAGTTACTCCCTAAGAGGGGCATATGGCTACACCTTC
NA	TRBV5-1	TRBJ2-5	TRBD1	CASSSTAGTGYETQYF	TGCGCCAGCAGCTCAACCGCCGGGACAGGGTATGAGACCCAGTACTTC
few	TRBV12-3/TRBV12-4	TRBJ1-2	NA	CASSFLGPYGYTF	TGTGCCAGCAGTTTTCTCGGCCCCTATGGCTACACCTTC
once	TRBV7-2	TRBJ1-6	NA	CASSFSSSPLHF	TGTGCCAGCAGCTTCTCGAGTTCACCCCTCCACTTT
few	TRBV12-3/TRBV12-4	TRBJ2-5	TRBD1	CASSLEFRGQGRREQYF	TGTGCCAGCAGTTTAGAGTTTCGGGGACAGGGGCGGAGGGAGCAGTACTTC
few	TRBV20-1	TRBJ2-7	TRBD1	CSAIAGGAHEQYF	TGCAGTGCTATAGCAGGGGGCGCGCACGAGCAGTACTTC
NA	TRBV3-1	TRBJ2-7	NA	CASSPEQRPYEQYF	TGTGCCAGCAGCCCCGAACAGCGTCCCTACGAGCAGTACTTC
NA	TRBV6-2/TRBV6-3	TRBJ2-5	TRBD2	CASSYSTGTSGLQETQYF	TGTGCCAGCAGTTACTCCACAGGGACTAGCGGACTACAAGAGACCCAGTACTTC
few	TRBV20-1	TRBJ1-2	NA	CSATGFYGYTF	TGCAGTGCCACGGGTTTCTATGGCTACACCTTC
few	TRBV20-1	TRBJ2-7	TRBD1	CSARVAGQGPYEQYF	TGCAGTGCTAGAGTGGCGGGACAGGGACCTTACGAGCAGTACTTC
NA	TRBV15	TRBJ2-1	TRBD2	CATSRHTSGGGNEQFF	TGTGCCACCAGCAGACATACTAGCGGGGGAGGGAATGAGCAGTTCTTC
few	TRBV7-9	TRBJ2-7	TRBD1	CASSTRTGRTYEQYF	TGTGCCAGCAGCACGCGGACAGGGCGTACCTACGAGCAGTACTTC
few	TRBV7-9	TRBJ2-3	NA	CASSTWGPHTQYF	TGTGCCAGCAGCACTTGGGGACCCCATACGCAGTATTTT
few	TRBV29-1	TRBJ2-1	NA	CSALIRDQDYNEQFF	TGCAGCGCCTTAATCCGGGACCAAGATTACAATGAGCAGTTCTTC
few	TRBV14	TRBJ2-7	NA	CASSQQQTSEQYF	TGTGCCAGCAGCCAACAACAAACTAGCGAGCAGTACTTC
NA	TRBV25-1	TRBJ2-3	TRBD1	CASLGTGGSDTQYF	TGTGCCAGCCTAGGGACAGGGGGCAGCGATACGCAGTATTTT
few	TRBV6-6	TRBJ1-2	NA	CASSYSETGSGYTF	TGTGCCAGCAGTTACTCGGAGACAGGATCGGGCTACACCTTC
once	TRBV4-1	TRBJ2-1	TRBD1	CASSQETGGASNEQFF	TGCGCCAGCAGCCAGGAGACAGGGGGCGCGAGCAATGAGCAGTTCTTC
few	TRBV7-2	TRBJ2-1	NA	CASSLTRAGTNEQFF	TGTGCCAGCAGTTTAACGAGGGCCGGGACGAATGAGCAGTTCTTC
NA	TRBV2	TRBJ2-1	TRBD2	CASSKLAGGGYNEQFF	TGTGCCAGCAGTAAACTAGCGGGGGGCGGATACAATGAGCAGTTCTTC
NA	TRBV29-1	TRBJ2-1	NA	CSVGVLGNEQFF	TGCAGCGTTGGGGTCTTAGGCAATGAGCAGTTCTTC
NA	TRBV7-2	TRBJ2-1	NA	CASSLAGQLGEQFF	TGTGCCAGCAGCTTAGCGGGCCAACTTGGAGAGCAGTTCTTC
NA	TRBV20-1	TRBJ2-1	NA	CSARDQGAVYNEQFF	TGCAGTGCTAGAGATCAAGGAGCGGTCTACAATGAGCAGTTCTTC
NA	TRBV12-3/TRBV12-4	TRBJ1-4	TRBD1	CASSPEDRADEKLFF	TGTGCCAGCAGTCCCGAGGACAGGGCGGATGAAAAACTGTTTTTT
NA	TRBV27	TRBJ2-1	TRBD1	CASSWTGSGNEQFF	TGTGCCAGCAGCTGGACAGGGTCTGGCAATGAGCAGTTCTTC
NA	TRBV7-2	TRBJ1-6	NA	CASRVQGNNSPLHF	TGTGCCAGCAGGGTTCAGGGGAATAATTCACCCCTCCACTTT
NA	TRBV18	TRBJ1-4	TRBD1	CASSPPDRGHEKLFF	TGTGCCAGCTCACCACCCGACAGGGGGCATGAAAAACTGTTTTTT
NA	TRBV6-2/TRBV6-3	TRBJ2-5	TRBD2	CASSGRAGENQETQYF	TGTGCCAGCAGTGGACGAGCGGGGGAGAATCAAGAGACCCAGTACTTC
few	TRBV7-2	TRBJ2-1	NA	CASTPEFSYNEQFF	TGTGCCAGCACCCCGGAGTTTTCCTACAATGAGCAGTTCTTC
NA	TRBV20-1	TRBJ2-1	TRBD2	CSAREEAGENNEQFF	TGCAGTGCTAGAGAGGAAGCGGGGGAAAACAATGAGCAGTTCTTC
NA	TRBV6-6	TRBJ2-5	NA	CASRRRGIREQYF	TGTGCCTCCCGCCGGAGAGGGATCAGGGAGCAGTACTTC
NA	TRBV6-1	TRBJ2-6	NA	CASQGPSSSGANVLTF	TGTGCCAGCCAGGGACCCTCTTCCTCCGGGGCCAACGTCCTGACTTTC
NA	TRBV11-3	TRBJ2-1	NA	CASSHQESYNEQFF	TGTGCCAGCAGCCACCAAGAGTCCTACAATGAGCAGTTCTTC
few	TRBV29-1	TRBJ2-1	NA	CSVAPTGLTNEQFF	TGCAGCGTTGCCCCCACAGGGCTTACCAATGAGCAGTTCTTC
few	TRBV27	TRBJ2-7	TRBD2	CASSLLFGTSGPTYEQYF	TGTGCCAGCAGTTTATTATTTGGGACTAGCGGGCCCACCTACGAGCAGTACTTC
few	TRBV20-1	TRBJ2-5	NA	CSGRWSIQETQYF	TGCAGTGGCAGGTGGTCCATCCAAGAGACCCAGTACTTC
NA	TRBV3-1	TRBJ1-2	TRBD1	CASSQVTGANGYTF	TGTGCCAGCAGCCAAGTAACAGGGGCGAATGGCTACACCTTC
few	TRBV20-1	TRBJ2-7	NA	CSGSPSRAYEQYF	TGCAGTGGGAGCCCTAGCAGAGCCTACGAGCAGTACTTC
NA	TRBV6-2/TRBV6-3	TRBJ1-2	NA	CASSFTYFVYTF	TGTGCCAGCAGCTTTACATATTTCGTCTACACCTTC
NA	TRBV12-3/TRBV12-4	TRBJ1-2	NA	CASSFAAGRGSGGYTF	TGTGCCAGCAGTTTCGCAGCGGGGAGAGGCTCGGGGGGCTACACCTTC
NA	TRBV19	TRBJ2-7	TRBD2	CASSILPSGFSYEQYF	TGTGCCAGTAGTATACTCCCTAGCGGATTTTCCTACGAGCAGTACTTC
NA	TRBV7-9	TRBJ2-4	TRBD2	CASSLAGGTLAKNIQYF	TGTGCCAGCAGCTTAGCGGGGGGGACCTTAGCCAAAAACATTCAGTACTTC
many	TRBV27	TRBJ2-4	TRBD2	CASSSPLAGVAKNIQYF	TGTGCCAGCAGTTCACCTCTAGCGGGGGTGGCCAAAAACATTCAGTACTTC
NA	TRBV11-2	TRBJ2-5	TRBD1	CASSFLTGVETQYF	TGTGCCAGCAGCTTCCTGACAGGGGTAGAGACCCAGTACTTC
NA	TRBV3-1	TRBJ1-1	NA	CANSQDMNLLEQEAFF	TGTGCCAACAGCCAAGATATGAACCTATTGGAACAAGAAGCTTTCTTT
NA	TRBV25-1	TRBJ2-2	TRBD1	CASSVPTGAGELFF	TGTGCCAGCAGTGTACCGACAGGGGCCGGGGAGCTGTTTTTT
once	TRBV6-4	TRBJ2-1	NA	CASATVPGWDNEQFF	TGTGCCAGCGCAACCGTCCCGGGATGGGACAATGAGCAGTTCTTC
NA	TRBV5-1	TRBJ2-1	TRBD1	CASGQGGNNEQFF	TGCGCCAGCGGACAGGGGGGGAACAATGAGCAGTTCTTC
NA	TRBV10-3	TRBJ1-1	NA	CAISESPGASPAFF	TGTGCCATCAGTGAGTCTCCGGGGGCAAGTCCAGCTTTCTTT
many	TRBV12-3/TRBV12-4	TRBJ2-3	NA	CASSLSSLDTQYF	TGTGCCAGCAGTTTATCGTCTCTAGATACGCAGTATTTT
many	TRBV6-5	TRBJ2-7	TRBD1	CASSSDRAYEQYF	TGTGCCAGCAGTTCGGACAGGGCCTACGAGCAGTACTTC
NA	TRBV19	TRBJ2-1	TRBD2	CASSRGTSGGLSGNEQFF	TGTGCCAGTAGTAGAGGGACTAGCGGGGGTTTATCGGGCAATGAGCAGTTCTTC
once	TRBV3-1	TRBJ2-1	TRBD2	CASSQQLGLAGGHAYNEQFF	TGTGCCAGCAGCCAACAGCTTGGACTAGCGGGGGGGCACGCCTACAATGAGCAGTTCTTC